This is a list of T cell receptor beta chains from one sample in a study of blood T cell repertoires in COVID-19. Clones were read by immunoSEQ multiplex PCR, and TCRdb kept only the in-frame ones, dropping some. The table includes 200,000 to 250,000 clones, roughly 87% detected once. Sequencing was carried out using PBMCs or T cells enriched from blood (not recorded which). All receptors derive from a man between 18 and 29 years old with acute COVID-19. CDR3s include the opening cysteine and the closing phenylalanine or tryptophan. A D gene is named only where the DNA matches it firmly. Clone size, where shown, is once, few, many, or a class for clones that have expanded.

J gene: TRBJ2-6
clone size: few
V gene: TRBV9
D gene: .
CDR3 protein: CASSVLDSLGANVLTF
CDR3 DNA: TGTGCCAGCAGCGTCCTGGACAGCCTGGGGGCCAACGTCCTGACTTTC

J gene: TRBJ2-1
clone size: .
V gene: TRBV7-9
D gene: .
CDR3 protein: CASSFPATLNEQFF
CDR3 DNA: TGTGCCAGCAGCTTTCCGGCGACTCTCAATGAGCAGTTCTTC

J gene: TRBJ1-1
clone size: .
V gene: TRBV10-1
D gene: .
CDR3 protein: CASSESQMNTEAFF
CDR3 DNA: TGCGCCAGCAGTGAGAGTCAGATGAACACTGAAGCTTTCTTT

J gene: TRBJ2-1
clone size: once
V gene: TRBV7-2
D gene: TRBD2
CDR3 protein: CASSQITGLAVNEQFF
CDR3 DNA: TGTGCCAGCAGCCAGATAACGGGACTAGCAGTCAATGAGCAGTTCTTC

J gene: TRBJ2-1
clone size: .
V gene: TRBV4-1
D gene: .
CDR3 protein: CASSQDPGQQSYNEQFF
CDR3 DNA: TGCGCCAGCAGCCAAGATCCGGGACAACAATCCTACAATGAGCAGTTCTTC

J gene: TRBJ2-7
clone size: .
V gene: TRBV4-2
D gene: TRBD2
CDR3 protein: CASSQEAGGPGEQYF
CDR3 DNA: TGTGCCAGCAGCCAAGAAGCGGGAGGGCCGGGGGAGCAGTACTTC

J gene: TRBJ2-3
clone size: .
V gene: TRBV5-4
D gene: .
CDR3 protein: CASSQLATDTQYF
CDR3 DNA: TGTGCCAGCAGCCAGCTAGCCACAGATACGCAGTATTTT

J gene: TRBJ1-2
clone size: .
V gene: TRBV28
D gene: .
CDR3 protein: CAATPGRTVGGYTF
CDR3 DNA: TGTGCCGCCACCCCCGGTCGGACAGTTGGTGGCTACACCTTC

J gene: TRBJ1-3
clone size: .
V gene: TRBV10-2
D gene: .
CDR3 protein: CASSPNRDGNTIYF
CDR3 DNA: TGCGCCAGCAGCCCGAACAGGGATGGAAACACCATATATTTT

J gene: TRBJ2-5
clone size: .
V gene: TRBV11-3
D gene: TRBD1
CDR3 protein: CASRHKLGAGGCETQYF
CDR3 DNA: TGTGCCAGCAGGCATAAGCTGGGGGCAGGGGGCTGTGAGACCCAGTACTTC

J gene: TRBJ1-1
clone size: .
V gene: TRBV3-1/TRBV3-2
D gene: .
CDR3 protein: CASAGGLGTEAFF
CDR3 DNA: TGTGCCAGCGCGGGGGGGTTAGGCACTGAAGCTTTCTTT

J gene: TRBJ2-5
clone size: .
V gene: TRBV24-1
D gene: TRBD2
CDR3 protein: CATSEGLAGGETQYF
CDR3 DNA: TGTGCCACCAGTGAGGGACTCGCGGGGGGAGAGACCCAGTACTTC

J gene: TRBJ2-3
clone size: .
V gene: TRBV5-1
D gene: .
CDR3 protein: CASSLGSGSTDTQYF
CDR3 DNA: TGCGCCAGCAGCTTGGGGAGCGGAAGCACAGATACGCAGTATTTT

J gene: TRBJ1-1
clone size: .
V gene: TRBV9
D gene: TRBD1
CDR3 protein: CASSPQVIQGEAFF
CDR3 DNA: TGTGCCAGCAGCCCCCAAGTCATACAGGGGGAAGCTTTCTTT

J gene: TRBJ2-7
clone size: .
V gene: TRBV6-6
D gene: TRBD2
CDR3 protein: CASTGGSYEQYF
CDR3 DNA: TGTGCCAGCACCGGGGGGTCCTACGAGCAGTACTTC

J gene: TRBJ1-5
clone size: .
V gene: TRBV19
D gene: .
CDR3 protein: CASSIWPLYSNQPQHF
CDR3 DNA: TGTGCCAGTAGTATCTGGCCATTATATAGCAATCAGCCCCAGCATTTT

J gene: TRBJ2-7
clone size: .
V gene: TRBV11-2
D gene: .
CDR3 protein: CASSLNRLTYEQYF
CDR3 DNA: TGTGCCAGCAGCTTAAACAGGCTCACCTACGAGCAGTACTTC

J gene: TRBJ2-1
clone size: .
V gene: TRBV5-3
D gene: .
CDR3 protein: CARSSEAFPSYNEQFF
CDR3 DNA: TGTGCCAGAAGCTCCGAGGCATTTCCCTCCTACAATGAGCAGTTCTTC

J gene: TRBJ2-1
clone size: .
V gene: TRBV11-3
D gene: TRBD2
CDR3 protein: CASSLVPPGLAGGEQFF
CDR3 DNA: TGTGCCAGCAGCTTAGTACCACCCGGACTAGCGGGAGGTGAGCAGTTCTTC

J gene: TRBJ2-2
clone size: .
V gene: TRBV4-1
D gene: TRBD2
CDR3 protein: CASSQVSSGRPDTGELFF
CDR3 DNA: TGCGCCAGCAGCCAAGTGTCCAGCGGGAGGCCTGATACCGGGGAGCTGTTTTTT

J gene: TRBJ1-6
clone size: .
V gene: TRBV11-2
D gene: .
CDR3 protein: CASSSQGTLGNSPLHF
CDR3 DNA: TGTGCCAGCAGCTCACAGGGAACGCTGGGGAATTCACCCCTCCACTTT

J gene: TRBJ1-5
clone size: .
V gene: TRBV19
D gene: .
CDR3 protein: CASSIPGTDQPQHF
CDR3 DNA: TGTGCCAGTAGTATCCCGGGAACTGATCAGCCCCAGCATTTT

J gene: TRBJ2-1
clone size: .
V gene: TRBV10-3
D gene: .
CDR3 protein: CAISDGAFTDNEQFF
CDR3 DNA: TGTGCCATCAGTGATGGGGCCTTTACTGACAATGAGCAGTTCTTC

J gene: TRBJ2-7
clone size: .
V gene: TRBV2
D gene: TRBD2
CDR3 protein: CASTPTSGRTPYEQYF
CDR3 DNA: TGTGCCAGCACCCCGACTAGCGGGAGGACCCCCTACGAGCAGTACTTC

J gene: TRBJ2-1
clone size: .
V gene: TRBV4-3
D gene: .
CDR3 protein: CASSQETSWEEFYNEQFF
CDR3 DNA: TGCGCCAGCAGCCAAGAGACTAGTTGGGAGGAATTCTACAATGAGCAGTTCTTC

J gene: TRBJ2-7
clone size: .
V gene: TRBV29-1
D gene: .
CDR3 protein: CSVELERSTSYEQYF
CDR3 DNA: TGCAGCGTTGAACTTGAGCGGAGCACCTCCTACGAGCAGTACTTC

J gene: TRBJ1-4
clone size: .
V gene: TRBV11-2
D gene: .
CDR3 protein: CASSLDSDEKLFF
CDR3 DNA: TGTGCCAGCAGCTTAGATTCTGATGAAAAACTGTTTTTT

J gene: TRBJ1-1
clone size: .
V gene: TRBV5-4
D gene: TRBD1
CDR3 protein: CASSSPGQTNTEAFF
CDR3 DNA: TGTGCCAGCAGCTCTCCGGGACAGACGAACACTGAAGCTTTCTTT

J gene: TRBJ1-3
clone size: .
V gene: TRBV7-2
D gene: .
CDR3 protein: CASSPLQGPLSGNTIYF
CDR3 DNA: TGTGCCAGCAGCCCTCTACAGGGACCCCTATCCGGAAACACCATATATTTT

J gene: TRBJ2-7
clone size: .
V gene: TRBV4-1
D gene: TRBD2
CDR3 protein: CASSRLTSGSPPYEQYF
CDR3 DNA: TGCGCCAGCAGTCGATTGACTAGCGGGAGCCCCCCCTACGAGCAGTACTTC

J gene: TRBJ2-3
clone size: .
V gene: TRBV12-2
D gene: .
CDR3 protein: CASRFGTACFGQYF
CDR3 DNA: TGTGCAAGTCGCTTCGGGACTGCCTGCTTCGGGCAGTATTTT

J gene: TRBJ2-5
clone size: .
V gene: TRBV7-3
D gene: TRBD1
CDR3 protein: CASSFGTGETQYF
CDR3 DNA: TGTGCCAGCAGCTTTGGGACAGGGGAGACCCAGTACTTC

J gene: TRBJ1-2
clone size: few
V gene: TRBV30
D gene: TRBD1
CDR3 protein: CAWSALGDRAYGYTF
CDR3 DNA: TGTGCCTGGAGTGCACTCGGAGACAGGGCCTATGGCTACACCTTC

J gene: TRBJ2-3
clone size: .
V gene: TRBV19
D gene: .
CDR3 protein: CAIRVSRTKSTDTQYF
CDR3 DNA: TGTGCCATTCGGGTGAGTCGGACAAAAAGCACAGATACGCAGTATTTT

J gene: TRBJ2-2
clone size: .
V gene: TRBV3-1/TRBV3-2
D gene: .
CDR3 protein: CASSQSHYRRELFF
CDR3 DNA: TGTGCCAGCAGCCAATCCCACTATCGGAGGGAGCTGTTTTTT

J gene: TRBJ2-7
clone size: once
V gene: TRBV18
D gene: TRBD1
CDR3 protein: CASSFGTGIDEQYF
CDR3 DNA: TGTGCCAGCTCATTTGGGACAGGGATCGACGAGCAGTACTTC

J gene: TRBJ1-1
clone size: many
V gene: TRBV24-1
D gene: .
CDR3 protein: CATSDFQNTEAFF
CDR3 DNA: TGTGCCACCAGTGATTTCCAGAACACTGAAGCTTTCTTT

J gene: TRBJ2-3
clone size: .
V gene: TRBV30
D gene: TRBD2
CDR3 protein: CALEGGLGKADTQYF
CDR3 DNA: TGTGCCTTGGAGGGAGGACTAGGAAAAGCAGATACGCAGTATTTT

J gene: TRBJ2-1
clone size: .
V gene: TRBV19
D gene: .
CDR3 protein: CASSIVLATNEQFF
CDR3 DNA: TGTGCCAGTAGTATAGTACTAGCTACGAATGAGCAGTTCTTC

J gene: TRBJ1-4
clone size: once
V gene: TRBV2
D gene: TRBD1
CDR3 protein: CASLRTGTNEKLFF
CDR3 DNA: TGTGCCAGCCTGCGGACAGGGACTAATGAAAAACTGTTTTTT

J gene: TRBJ1-3
clone size: .
V gene: TRBV4-1
D gene: .
CDR3 protein: CASSQAEGLNTIYF
CDR3 DNA: TGCGCCAGCAGCCAAGCCGAGGGCTTAAACACCATATATTTT

J gene: TRBJ2-2
clone size: .
V gene: TRBV7-3
D gene: TRBD2
CDR3 protein: CASSSLAPTGELFF
CDR3 DNA: TGTGCCAGCAGCTCACTAGCGCCCACCGGGGAGCTGTTTTTT

J gene: TRBJ2-1
clone size: .
V gene: TRBV5-6
D gene: .
CDR3 protein: CASSQRGAYGGTYNEQFF
CDR3 DNA: TGTGCCAGCAGCCAACGCGGGGCTTATGGCGGGACCTACAATGAGCAGTTCTTC

J gene: TRBJ2-7
clone size: .
V gene: TRBV7-8
D gene: TRBD2
CDR3 protein: CASSSTRLAGGYEQYF
CDR3 DNA: TGTGCCAGCAGCTCAACTCGACTAGCGGGAGGGTACGAGCAGTACTTC

J gene: TRBJ1-6
clone size: .
V gene: TRBV28
D gene: .
CDR3 protein: CASQLQVTSFSYNSPLHF
CDR3 DNA: TGTGCCAGTCAACTACAGGTCACGAGTTTCTCCTATAATTCACCCCTCCACTTT

J gene: TRBJ2-7
clone size: .
V gene: TRBV18
D gene: TRBD1
CDR3 protein: CASSPPGQGYSEQYF
CDR3 DNA: TGTGCCAGCTCACCCCCGGGACAGGGGTATAGCGAGCAGTACTTC

J gene: TRBJ2-3
clone size: .
V gene: TRBV28
D gene: TRBD2
CDR3 protein: CASSLSTFVAGGPGTQYF
CDR3 DNA: TGTGCCAGCAGTTTATCAACATTTGTAGCGGGAGGGCCGGGTACGCAGTATTTT

J gene: TRBJ2-7
clone size: .
V gene: TRBV29-1
D gene: .
CDR3 protein: CSVEDWAGGVRGNSSMLEQYF
CDR3 DNA: TGCAGCGTTGAAGACTGGGCTGGGGGCGTCCGAGGGAACAGTTCGATGCTCGAGCAGTACTTC

J gene: TRBJ1-1
clone size: .
V gene: TRBV28
D gene: .
CDR3 protein: CASSVLSREAFF
CDR3 DNA: TGTGCCAGCAGTGTTCTATCCCGTGAAGCTTTCTTT